Presented here are 10 T cell receptor beta chains from one specimen sequenced in a study of healthy donors' naive CD4 and CD8 T cells. TCR libraries were built from 400 to 650 ng of total RNA by linear amplification. MiXCR, applied by TCRdb to the reads, yields one record per CDR3 protein. The table has some 190,000 distinct CDR3 sequences, about four fifths seen once; the top ten hold around 2%. The sequencing sample was made of naive CD4+ and CD8+ T cells sorted from blood, pooled from several donors. The receptors were gathered from a pool of human donors in good health; the sample pools cells from several healthy donors.

The chain has TRBV27 and TRBJ1-1; no clear D. V lost 6 bases and J 2 bases, leaving 19 bases between the germline ends. Per the germline V gene, CDR1 is MNHEY and CDR2 is SMNVEV (reference sequence). The CDR3 spans 16 residues. CDR3 DNA sequence: TGTGCCAGCAGACAACCCCGGCAGTTAGACAACACTGAAGCTTTCTTT. Translating it yields CASRQPRQLDNTEAFF.

The chain combines TRBV27 with TRBJ1-1; unclear D gene. Trimming removed 1 base from V and 6 bases from J, with 9 bases in between. Germline V gives CDR1 MNHEY, CDR2 SMNVEV (reference sequence). The CDR3 contains 13 residues. The DNA of the CDR3 is TGTGCCAGCAGTTTATGGGCCGCGGCTGAAGCTTTCTTT. Its protein is CASSLWAAAEAFF.

The chain couples TRBV5-5 to TRBJ1-3, with unresolved D. The length of the CDR3 is 16 residues. Germline V gene sequence: CDR1 SGHKS, CDR2 YYEKEE (reference sequence). V dropped 3 bases and J dropped 0 bases, with 13 bases sitting between them. This chain's CDR3 is CASSSDGPFSGNTIYF. The CDR3 DNA is TGTGCCAGCAGCTCCGACGGCCCGTTCTCTGGAAACACCATATATTTT.

The chain has TRBV5-1 and TRBJ2-3, with 7 bases identical to TRBD1. Germline V CDR1 and CDR2: SGHRS, YFSETQ. This CDR3 is 14 amino acids long. Trimming took 1 base from V and 3 from J; bases not matched to a gene: 2. The CDR3 nucleotides read TGCGCCAGCAGCTTGTTACAGGGGACAGATACGCAGTATTTT. As protein: CASSLLQGTDTQYF.

The rearrangement links TRBV13 to TRBJ2-7; D gene uncertain. V dropped 2 bases and J dropped 0 bases, with 11 bases sitting between them. This CDR3 is built from 15 residues. Germline V lookup: CDR1 PRHDT, CDR2 FYEKMQ (reference sequence). The CDR3: CASSLRATSSYEQYF. The DNA for the CDR3 is TGTGCCAGCAGCTTAAGAGCGACGAGCTCCTACGAGCAGTACTTC.

V gene TRBV5-1 combines with J gene TRBJ1-1; possible D gene TRBD1, 6 bases. The CDR3 is made up of 15 amino acids. In germline, CDR1 is SGHRS, CDR2 YFSETQ. V was shortened by 4 bases and J by 1 base, with 14 bases between the two germline ends. The CDR3, as DNA: TGCGCCAGCAGCAAACCACAGGGTTGGAACACTGAAGCTTTCTTT. Translating gives CASSKPQGWNTEAFF.

The chain employs TRBV10-3 and TRBJ2-3; 8 bases are shared with TRBD2. Germline V CDR1 and CDR2: ENHRY, SYGVKD. CDR3 length equals 14 residues. Trimming at V came to 4 bases and at J to 5 bases, leaving 5 bases not matched to a gene. CDR3 sequence: CAISVTSGGDTQYF. The CDR3 DNA is TGTGCCATCAGTGTCACTAGCGGTGGAGATACGCAGTATTTT.

V usage is TRBV6-2 or TRBV6-3 and J usage is TRBJ2-6; TRBD1 or TRBD2 may be the D gene (5 bases each). The length of the CDR3 is 15 residues. CDR1 is MNHEY and CDR2 is SVGEGT in the germline V gene. Trimming shortened V by 2 bases and J by 2 bases, and 7 bases separated the two germline ends. The CDR3 nucleotides are TGTGCCAGCAGTTACGGGGGAACTGGGGCCAACGTCCTGACTTTC. Amino acid sequence: CASSYGGTGANVLTF.

V is TRBV19 and J is TRBJ1-2, with 9 bases aligning to TRBD1. The V gene end was trimmed by 4 bases and the J gene end by 7 bases; junction bases not matched to a gene: 4. This CDR3 contains 13 residues. The germline gives CDR1 LNHDA, CDR2 SQIVND (reference sequence). The CDR3 loop is CASSTGTGLGYTF. The DNA for the CDR3 is TGTGCCAGTAGTACAGGGACAGGGCTTGGCTACACCTTC.

V and J are TRBV5-1 and TRBJ2-4; D unresolved. The CDR3 contains 15 residues. Germline CDR1 reads SGHRS; CDR2 reads YFSETQ. Trimming took off 4 bases at V and 0 bases at J, with 11 bases between the two ends. The CDR3 sequence: CASSPFREAKNIQYF. The CDR3 DNA is TGCGCCAGCAGCCCCTTTCGAGAAGCCAAAAACATTCAGTACTTC.